Detailed here is one TCR beta chain. The antigen is undetermined. This specimen comes from a study of OX40 agonist ivuxolimab in advanced cancers. Overall study findings and caveats: CD8+ T cells showed, on average, more clonal expansion than CD4+ cells.

V dropped 10 bases and J dropped 8 bases, with 12 bases sitting between them. This CDR3 spans 12 amino acids. Germline assignment: CDR1 MNHNS and CDR2 SASEGT. Sequencing was performed with immunoSEQ multiplex PCR; in TCRdb, only in-frame clones are kept and a portion is missing. The data hold more than 60,000 clones, with 85% to 90% observed a single time. Here the sequenced sample was CD4+ or CD8+ T cells sorted from blood, taken in a trial of the OX40 agonist ivuxolimab. The genes are TRBV6-1 and TRBJ1-6, with D perhaps matching TRBD1 (5 bases). This TCR derives from an adult with an advanced solid tumor such as melanoma, head and neck, liver or kidney cancer. In nucleotides, the CDR3 is TGTGCCAACCGGGGGACGGATTCACCCCTCCACTTT. Amino acids: CANRGTDSPLHF.